Below are 11 T cell receptor beta chains sequenced from a single sample in a study of cytomegalovirus exposure and HLA in healthy donors (dated by TCRdb to between 2016 and 2019). To prepare the library, the immunoSEQ multiplex PCR assay was applied. For the multiplex PCR, a mixture combining 60 forward primers for TCR Vbeta segments and 13 reverse primers for TCR Jbeta segments was used. TCRdb re-hosts the immuneACCESS table, in-frame sequences only. Its copies lack some clones; in the studies checked, an unresolved V gene accounts for under half of them, and the cause for the rest is not known. The sample records about 160,000 clones, around 80% of which are singletons. The top ten clones comprise around 6.6% of the sample. The sample taken for sequencing was PBMCs. Receptor source: a male donor in good health and CMV-seropositive.

A few counts support this clone. The J gene is TRBJ2-1, the V gene TRBV7-6; 7 bases match TRBD1. The CDR3 is 16 amino acids. V shed 5 bases, J shed 9 bases, and the junction held 16 bases outside the gene matches. Germline-derived CDR1 and CDR2 are SGHVS and FNYEAQ. CDR3 nucleotide sequence: TGTGCCAGCAGCCCGAACAGGGGAAGGGCCACAAGTGAGCAGTTCTTC. It translates to CASSPNRGRATSEQFF.

This chain uses TRBV7-9 with TRBJ2-1; TRBD1 matches at 7 bases. Germline assignment: CDR1 SEHNR and CDR2 FQNEAQ (reference sequence). The CDR3 has 14 residues. V gave up 5 bases and J gave up 5 bases; unmatched junction bases: 6. The CDR3 DNA is TGTGCCAGCAGCCAGGACAGGCCGAACAATGAGCAGTTCTTC. It encodes CASSQDRPNNEQFF.

This clone appeared a few times. V gene TRBV6-1 combines with J gene TRBJ1-1; tentatively, D is TRBD1 (6 bases). V dropped 1 base and J dropped 10 bases, with 13 bases sitting between them. Germline values: CDR1 MNHNS, CDR2 SASEGT. This CDR3 spans 13 amino acids. CDR3 loop: CASSEGGGVRAFF. The CDR3 DNA sequence: TGTGCCAGCAGTGAAGGAGGGGGAGTCAGAGCTTTCTTT.

J is TRBJ2-5 and V is TRBV4-2, with D perhaps TRBD2 (6 bases). CDR3 size: 14 residues. CDR1 and CDR2 from the germline V gene are LGHNA and YNFKEQ. V lost 1 base and J lost 1, with 7 bases in between. CDR3 region: CASSQGGGQETQYF. As DNA, the CDR3 is TGTGCCAGCAGCCAAGGGGGAGGCCAAGAGACCCAGTACTTC.

DNA for the CDR3: TGCGCCAGCAGCGCGCAGGGGACGGTGGGTGAAAAACTGTTTTTT. Its translation is CASSAQGTVGEKLFF. The chain employs TRBV4-3 and TRBJ1-4; the D gene is possibly TRBD1 (6 bases). Germline V gene sequence: CDR1 LGHNA, CDR2 YSLEER. This CDR3 spans 15 amino acids. Trimming stripped 5 bases from V and 7 bases from J, with 17 bases between.

V gene TRBV28 combines with J gene TRBJ1-6; D is unclear. Looked up from germline, CDR1 is MDHEN and CDR2 is SYDVKM. CDR3 length: 14 residues. V was cut by 7 bases and J by 9 bases, with 16 bases left in between. This CDR3 is CASTIREGISPLHF. The CDR3 DNA reads as TGTGCCAGCACTATCCGAGAGGGAATTTCACCCCTCCACTTT.

The gene calls are TRBV5-4 and TRBJ2-1; TRBD2 aligns across 14 bases. The CDR3 runs to 17 residues. Germline trimming cut 4 bases from V and 9 bases from J; bases unmatched to any gene: 12. Germline-derived CDR1 and CDR2 are SGHNT and YYREEE (reference sequence). CDR3 in amino acids: CASSPGTSGSVVFEQFF. The CDR3 nucleotides read TGTGCCAGCAGCCCCGGGACTAGCGGGAGCGTTGTGTTTGAGCAGTTCTTC. Supplemented by reference TRBV5-4 and TRBJ2-1, the full variable domain reads ETGVTQSPTHLIKTRGQQVTLRCSSQSGHNTVSWYQQALGQGPQFIFQYYREEENGRGNFPPRFSGLQFPNYSSELNVNALELDDSALYLCASSPGTSGSVVFEQFFGPGTRLTVL.

The chain has TRBV27 and TRBJ2-5; D may be TRBD2 (6 bases). V dropped 2 bases and J dropped 5 bases, with 12 bases sitting between them. The CDR3 is made up of 14 amino acids. Germline CDR1 is MNHEY and CDR2 is SMNVEV (reference sequence). Written as DNA, the CDR3 is TGTGCCAGCAGTTTACGCCCGGCGGGGGAGACCCAGTACTTC. Translation gives CASSLRPAGETQYF.

The V gene is TRBV9, the J gene TRBJ2-7; TRBD2 is a possible D gene (6 bases). Germline lookup yields CDR1 SGDLS and CDR2 YYNGEE. The CDR3 has 15 amino acids. V was cut by 3 bases and J by 0 bases, with 13 bases left in between. CDR3 in amino acids: CASSASSASSYEQYF. CDR3 sequence (DNA): TGTGCCAGCAGCGCATCTAGCGCTAGCTCCTACGAGCAGTACTTC.

The CDR3 DNA follows: TGTGCCTGGAAACCGGAGGGGGCTAGGTCACCCCTCCACTTT. Translating it yields CAWKPEGARSPLHF. The rearrangement links TRBV30 to TRBJ1-6, with 7 bases aligning to TRBD1. The CDR3 covers 14 residues. V shed 4 bases, J shed 10 bases, and the junction held 10 bases outside the gene matches. Germline V CDR1 and CDR2: GTSNPN, SVGIG (reference sequence).

The rearrangement joins TRBV7-2 to TRBJ1-2, with unresolved D. V was pared by 2 bases and J by 8 bases, with 9 bases between. The CDR3 spans 12 residues. CDR1 is SGHTA and CDR2 is FQGNSA in the germline V gene. The CDR3 nucleotides read TGTGCCAGCAGCTTATTGATGAGAGGCTACACCTTC. This gives the protein CASSLLMRGYTF.